Listed below are T cell receptor beta chains from one sample, sequenced in a study of T-cell reconstitution after alpha-beta-depleted transplantation in children. TCRdb redid the calling of the PCR reads with MiXCR, one entry per CDR3 protein. The table includes some 300,000 distinct CDR3 sequences, 7.5% to 9% detected once. The material was peripheral blood, obtained 360 days after TCRalphabeta/CD19-depleted stem cell transplant. These receptors came from a female patient aged 2-10 years who had a stem cell transplant for Fanconi anemia, so the T cells may come from the graft donor. Each CDR3 is given with its conserved first and last residue. Fields, in order: CDR3 length, V gene, J gene, CDR3 protein.

>16|TRBV7-2|TRBJ2-1
CASSSASSPSYNEQFF
>12|TRBV12-3/TRBV12-4|TRBJ2-7
CASRLEDYEQYF
>14|TRBV12-3/TRBV12-4|TRBJ2-3
CASSLAFPTDTQYF
>16|TRBV28|TRBJ1-1
CASSLSSGSGNTEAFF
>14|TRBV7-9|TRBJ2-3
CASSIDRGSDTQYF
>17|TRBV27|TRBJ2-7
CASSFSASTGPIYEQYF
>14|TRBV6-1|TRBJ1-2
CASSEAGANYGYTF
>13|TRBV10-3|TRBJ2-2
CAITNSPEGELFF
>15|TRBV11-2|TRBJ2-3
CASSLGGGTTDTQYF
>15|TRBV4-2|TRBJ2-2
CASSQGWGGAGELFF
>15|TRBV7-9|TRBJ2-7
CASSLRGQGIYEQYF
>14|TRBV2|TRBJ1-1
CASSVSVGFTEAFF
>14|TRBV7-2|TRBJ1-1
CASSQQGWDTEAFF
>16|TRBV29-1|TRBJ2-1
CSVGFLRRGGDNEQFF
>16|TRBV4-2|TRBJ1-1
CASSSRTGAGWTEAFF
>17|TRBV25-1|TRBJ2-5
CASSENWGQGARETQYF
>14|TRBV28|TRBJ1-1
CASSLPILNTEAFF
>17|TRBV12-3/TRBV12-4|TRBJ2-2
CASRAPGLVEGTGELFF
>13|TRBV20-1|TRBJ1-5
CSALDRPNQPQHF
>15|TRBV27|TRBJ1-4
CASSRAGAESEKLFF
>18|TRBV4-3|TRBJ2-5
CASSQDLPGARKVETQYF
>16|TRBV5-1|TRBJ2-3
CASSSTWGAQADTQYF
>13|TRBV9|TRBJ1-1
CASSAIPQGEAFF
>18|TRBV18|TRBJ2-3
CASSPLLASRSSTDTQYF
>17|TRBV12-3/TRBV12-4|TRBJ1-2
CASSPRGHRMANYGYTF
>13|TRBV11-2|TRBJ1-2
CASSWTTNYGYTF
>13|TRBV24-1|TRBJ1-1
CATSDPVGVRAFF
>12|TRBV29-1|TRBJ1-4
CSVGTGGEKLFF
>16|TRBV18|TRBJ1-4
CASSRKQGRTNEKLFF
>17|TRBV4-3|TRBJ2-2
CASSQTLAGGLTGELFF
>15|TRBV4-2|TRBJ1-1
CASSQGTGLNTEAFF
>13|TRBV6-4|TRBJ2-3
CASSGQGADTQYF
>17|TRBV4-2|TRBJ2-1
CASSQAASTALLNEQFF
>17|TRBV5-1|TRBJ1-6
CASSWYPGQARNSPLHF
>13|TRBV29-1|TRBJ2-2
CSGSGGHTGELFF
>15|TRBV9|TRBJ2-5
CASSVGGGGQETQYF
>13|TRBV7-7|TRBJ2-1
CASSFRIRDEQFF
>15|TRBV6-5|TRBJ2-3
CASSYAGRDTDTQYF
>13|TRBV4-2|TRBJ2-3
CASATYILDTQYF
>16|TRBV5-1|TRBJ2-5
CASSLVTSGLAETQYF
>17|TRBV4-2|TRBJ2-3
CASSQDPRIPVSDTQYF